This T cell receptor beta chain was obtained from a study of cytomegalovirus exposure and HLA in healthy donors. Study-level points and caveats: Most of the CMV-associated TCR beta chains (in a later analysis) appeared to be HLA-restricted.

This PCR relied on a set of 60 Vbeta primers and 13 Jbeta primers. Sequenced by immunoSEQ multiplex PCR; TCRdb stores in-frame clones only, minus some. The sample's table shows around 150,000 clones. Trimming shortened V by 3 bases and J by 0 bases, and 9 bases separated the two germline ends. This CDR3 spans 14 amino acids. Germline V gives CDR1 SGHAT, CDR2 FQNNGV. Points on this clone: The antigen remains undetermined.

The sample taken for sequencing was PBMCs. The receptor comes from a woman aged 60-75 years in good health and CMV-seronegative. The chain uses TRBV11-2 and TRBJ2-7, with no clear D. The CDR3 loop reads CASSFLVSSYEQYF. DNA for the CDR3: TGTGCCAGCAGCTTTTTAGTTTCCTCCTACGAGCAGTACTTC.